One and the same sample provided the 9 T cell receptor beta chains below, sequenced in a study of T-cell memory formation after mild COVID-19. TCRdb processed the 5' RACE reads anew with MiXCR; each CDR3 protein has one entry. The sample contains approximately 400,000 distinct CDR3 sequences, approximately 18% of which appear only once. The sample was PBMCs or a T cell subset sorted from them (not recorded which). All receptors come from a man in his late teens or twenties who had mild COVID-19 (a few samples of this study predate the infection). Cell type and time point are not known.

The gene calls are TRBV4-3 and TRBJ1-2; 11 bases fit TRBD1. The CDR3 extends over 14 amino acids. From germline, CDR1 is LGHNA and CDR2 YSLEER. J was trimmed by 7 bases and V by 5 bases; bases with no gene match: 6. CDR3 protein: CASSLWTGGSGYTF. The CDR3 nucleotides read TGCGCCAGCAGCTTATGGACAGGGGGCTCTGGCTACACCTTC.

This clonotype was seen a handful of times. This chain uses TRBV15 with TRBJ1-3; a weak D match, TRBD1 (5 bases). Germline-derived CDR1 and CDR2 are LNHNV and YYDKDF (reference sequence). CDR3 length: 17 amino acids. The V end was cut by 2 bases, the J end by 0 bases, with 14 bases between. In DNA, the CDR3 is TGTGCCACCAGCAGACCCAGGGACCTGAGCTCTGGAAACACCATATATTTT. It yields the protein CATSRPRDLSSGNTIYF.

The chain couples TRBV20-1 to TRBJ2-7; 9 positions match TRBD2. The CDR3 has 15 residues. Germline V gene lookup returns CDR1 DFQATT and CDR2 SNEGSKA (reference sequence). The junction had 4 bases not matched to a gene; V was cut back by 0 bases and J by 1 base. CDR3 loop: CSARDVLAGSYEQYF. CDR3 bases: TGCAGTGCTAGAGATGTCCTAGCGGGGTCCTACGAGCAGTACTTC.

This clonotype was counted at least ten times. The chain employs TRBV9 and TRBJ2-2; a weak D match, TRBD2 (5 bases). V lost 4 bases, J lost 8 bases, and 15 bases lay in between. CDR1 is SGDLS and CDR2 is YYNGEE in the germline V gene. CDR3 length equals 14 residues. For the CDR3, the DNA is TGTGCCAGCAGCATTCGGACCGGCGGGGGGGAGCTGTTTTTT. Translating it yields CASSIRTGGGELFF.

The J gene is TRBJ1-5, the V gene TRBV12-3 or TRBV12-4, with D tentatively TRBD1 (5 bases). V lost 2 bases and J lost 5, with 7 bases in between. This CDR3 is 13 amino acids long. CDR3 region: CASSLRGYQPQHF. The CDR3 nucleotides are TGTGCCAGCAGTTTAAGGGGATATCAGCCCCAGCATTTT.

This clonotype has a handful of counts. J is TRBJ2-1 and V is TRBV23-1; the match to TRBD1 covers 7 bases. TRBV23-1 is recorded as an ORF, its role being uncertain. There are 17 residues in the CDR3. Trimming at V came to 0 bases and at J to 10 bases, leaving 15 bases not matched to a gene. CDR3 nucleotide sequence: TGCGCCAGCAGTCAATCGTCTACAGGGGCCGTCCGGAGAGAGCAGTTCTTC. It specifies CASSQSSTGAVRREQFF.

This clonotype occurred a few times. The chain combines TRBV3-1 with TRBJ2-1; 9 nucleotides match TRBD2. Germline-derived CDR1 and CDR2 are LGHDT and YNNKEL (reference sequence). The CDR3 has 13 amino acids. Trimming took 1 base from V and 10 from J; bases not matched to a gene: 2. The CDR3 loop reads CASSQGTSAEQFF. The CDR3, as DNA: TGTGCCAGCAGCCAAGGGACTAGCGCGGAGCAGTTCTTC.

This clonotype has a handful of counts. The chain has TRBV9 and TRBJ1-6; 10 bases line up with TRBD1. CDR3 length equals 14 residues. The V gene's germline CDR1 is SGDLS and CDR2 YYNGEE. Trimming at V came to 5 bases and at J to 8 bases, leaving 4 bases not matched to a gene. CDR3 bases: TGTGCCAGCAGGGGGACAGGGGAGTATTCACCCCTCCACTTT. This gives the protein CASRGTGEYSPLHF. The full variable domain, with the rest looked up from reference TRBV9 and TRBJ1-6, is DSGVTQTPKHLITATGQRVTLRCSPRSGDLSVYWYQQSLDQGLQFLIQYYNGEERAKGNILERFSAQQFPDLHSELNLSSLELGDSALYFCASRGTGEYSPLHFGNGTRLTVT.

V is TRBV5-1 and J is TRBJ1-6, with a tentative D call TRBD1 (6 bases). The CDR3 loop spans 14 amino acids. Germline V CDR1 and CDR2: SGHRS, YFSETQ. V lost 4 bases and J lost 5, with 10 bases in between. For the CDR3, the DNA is TGCGCCAGCAGCCTGAGACAGGATAATTCACCCCTCCACTTT. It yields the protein CASSLRQDNSPLHF.